This T cell receptor beta chain was observed in a study of T-cell reconstitution after alpha-beta-depleted transplantation in children. This clonotype was recorded many times. V gave up 2 bases and J gave up 10 bases, with 15 bases separating them. The CDR3 contains 15 residues. Germline V CDR1 and CDR2: SGHTA, FQGNSA. The TCRbeta library incorporated unique molecular identifiers. TCRdb ran MiXCR on the PCR reads and lists one entry per CDR3 protein. This sample has about 240,000 distinct CDR3 sequences, with around 12% found just once. The rearrangement links TRBV7-2 to TRBJ1-6; perhaps TRBD1 as D (6 bases). The sequence came from a human donor who donated a stem cell graft to a child with acute lymphoblastic leukemia. The specimen comprised PBMCs from the stem cell graft donor, sampled from the stem cell graft. The CDR3 here is CASSLPQGAGSPLHF. CDR3 bases: TGTGCCAGCAGCTTACCACAGGGAGCGGGCTCACCCCTCCACTTT.